What follows are 9 T cell receptor beta chains derived from one specimen sequenced in a study of OX40 agonist ivuxolimab in advanced cancers. The library was generated by the immunoSEQ multiplex PCR assay. As stored in TCRdb, this immuneACCESS dataset retains in-frame rearrangements with V and J assigned. A fraction of the clones does not appear; measured against another copy, unresolved V genes explain less than half of the discrepancy, and the remainder lacks a known reason. This sample holds 45,000 to 50,000 clones; around 90% were observed only once. The ten largest clones capture 12% of the sample. The sequenced sample was CD4+ or CD8+ T cells sorted from blood, obtained in a trial of the OX40 agonist ivuxolimab. The origin of the receptors is an adult with an advanced solid tumor such as melanoma, head and neck, liver or kidney cancer.

DNA of the CDR3: TGCGCCAGCAGCCAAGTAGGGGAGGAAAATGGCTACACCTTC. This encodes CASSQVGEENGYTF. The V call is TRBV4-1, the J call TRBJ1-2, with TRBD1 as a possible D gene (5 bases). Trimming took 1 base from V and 6 from J, leaving 12 bases between them. The germline CDR1 and CDR2 sequences are MGHRA and YSYEKL. The CDR3 has 14 amino acids.

The V gene is TRBV10-3, the J gene TRBJ2-5, with 8 bases identical to TRBD1. The V segment lost 7 bases and the J segment 5 bases; nucleotides outside the gene matches: 9. The CDR3 is 14 residues long. CDR1 is ENHRY and CDR2 is SYGVKD in the germline V gene. Here the CDR3 reads CAIKTPGGKETQYF. CDR3 coding DNA: TGTGCCATCAAAACTCCAGGGGGCAAGGAGACCCAGTACTTC.

CDR3 nucleotide sequence: TGTGCCAGTAGTGCTTCCGACAGATCCTTTAGCAATCAGCCCCAGCATTTT. This codes for CASSASDRSFSNQPQHF. The chain is built from TRBV19 and TRBJ1-5, with a tentative D call TRBD1 (5 bases). Germline-derived CDR1 and CDR2 are LNHDA and SQIVND (reference sequence). Trimming removed 5 bases at V and 0 bases at J, with 17 bases between. The length of the CDR3 is 17 residues.

The chain has TRBV15 and TRBJ2-7, with 10 bases lining up with TRBD1. CDR1 is LNHNV, CDR2 YYDKDF, per germline (reference sequence). V was pared by 4 bases and J by 6 bases, with 9 bases of the junction left unmatched. The CDR3 length is 15 residues. The CDR3 here is CATSTFRQGAAEQYF. The CDR3 DNA reads TGTGCCACCAGCACCTTCCGACAGGGGGCCGCCGAGCAGTACTTC. Complete variable domain (other parts from reference TRBV15 and TRBJ2-7): DAMVIQNPRYQVTQFGKPVTLSCSQTLNHNVMYWYQQKSSQAPKLLFHYYDKDFNNEADTPDNFQSRRPNTSFCFLDIRSPGLGDTAMYLCATSTFRQGAAEQYFGPGTRLTVT.

The chain carries TRBV28 and TRBJ1-2; 7 nucleotides align to TRBD1. CDR3 length: 16 amino acids. V was pared by 7 bases and J by 0 bases, with 11 bases of the junction left unmatched. From germline, CDR1 is MDHEN and CDR2 SYDVKM. The CDR3 loop is CASTPQAGGANYGYTF. CDR3 nucleotide sequence: TGTGCCAGCACTCCACAGGCAGGGGGAGCTAACTATGGCTACACCTTC.

V is TRBV19 and J is TRBJ2-5; D is undetermined. Per germline, CDR1 LNHDA and CDR2 SQIVND (reference sequence). This CDR3 spans 15 amino acids. With 1 base removed from V and 5 bases from J, the gap between germline ends came to 14 bases. The CDR3 DNA follows: TGTGCCAGTAGTATAGGGTCGTGGGGAAGGGAGACCCAGTACTTC. Translation gives CASSIGSWGRETQYF.

Here the CDR3 DNA reads TGTGCCAGCAGCTCGCCCGACAGGGGCACAGATACGCAGTATTTT. Its protein product is CASSSPDRGTDTQYF. This chain connects TRBV7-6 to TRBJ2-3; 7 bases match TRBD1. Per the germline V gene, CDR1 is SGHVS and CDR2 is FNYEAQ. The CDR3 runs 15 residues. V shed 4 bases, J shed 1 base, and the junction held 5 bases outside the gene matches. The full variable domain, completed using reference TRBV7-6 and TRBJ2-3, is GAGVSQSPRYKVTKRGQDVALRCDPISGHVSLYWYRQALGQGPEFLTYFNYEAQQDKSGLPNDRFSAERPEGSISTLTIQRTEQRDSAMYRCASSSPDRGTDTQYFGPGTRLTVL.

V gene TRBV2 combines with J gene TRBJ2-3, with TRBD1 as a possible D gene (6 bases). V was shortened by 2 bases and J by 1 base, with 13 bases between the two germline ends. The germline gives CDR1 SNHLY, CDR2 FYNNEI. CDR3 size: 16 residues. The CDR3 nucleotides read TGTGCCAGCAGTGAAAAAAGGGGGTTCGGCACAGATACGCAGTATTTT. Encoded protein: CASSEKRGFGTDTQYF.

The chain couples TRBV5-8 to TRBJ1-1, with D possibly TRBD1 on 5 matching bases. Germline V gene data show CDR1 as SGHTS and CDR2 as YDEGEE. The CDR3 loop spans 14 amino acids. Trimming removed 4 bases at V and 1 base at J, with 11 bases between. The CDR3, as DNA: TGTGCCAGCAGCCTAACTGGACAGAACACTGAAGCTTTCTTT. This codes for CASSLTGQNTEAFF. Full variable domain (rest looked up from reference TRBV5-8 and TRBJ1-1): EAGVTQSPTHLIKTRGQQATLRCSPISGHTSVYWYQQALGLGLQFLLWYDEGEERNRGNFPPRFSGRQFPNYSSELNVNALELEDSALYLCASSLTGQNTEAFFGQGTRLTVV.